These T cell receptor beta chains were read from a single sample in a study of PD-1 blockade in mismatch repair-deficient tumors. Sequenced by immunoSEQ multiplex PCR; TCRdb stores in-frame clones only, minus some. This table holds 80,000 to 100,000 clones, roughly 80% found once. The sequencing here drew on peripheral blood, taken 12 weeks after starting pembrolizumab. The receptors were gathered from an adult with mismatch repair-deficient cancer. Each CDR3 is given with its conserved first and last residue. The order of the fields is J gene, D gene, clone size, V gene, CDR3 DNA, CDR3 protein. A D gene is named only where the DNA matches it firmly. Size is stated for part of the rows, as once, few or many counts, or as a class when the clone is expanded.

TRBJ2-7,-,-,TRBV7-9,TGTGCCAGCAGCTTAGGAACCGGGCTCGGCGGCTACGAGCAGTACTTC,CASSLGTGLGGYEQYF
TRBJ1-1,TRBD1,-,TRBV10-3,TGTGCCATCAGTGCCCCAAAGGACAGGGGATCAACGGACACTGAAGCTTTCTTT,CAISAPKDRGSTDTEAFF
TRBJ2-5,-,-,TRBV5-6,TGTGCCAGCAGCTTTGTAGGGCGCCAGACGGAAGAGACCCAGTACTTC,CASSFVGRQTEETQYF
TRBJ2-7,-,-,TRBV5-4,TGTGCCAGCAGCTTAGGGAGCTCCTACGAGCAGTACTTC,CASSLGSSYEQYF
TRBJ2-5,-,few,TRBV7-9,TGTGCCAGCAGCTTGTCCGGGGGCCAAGAGACCCAGTACTTC,CASSLSGGQETQYF
TRBJ2-7,-,medium-sized,TRBV7-9,TGTGCCAGCAGCTTGGTTCAAGGGACTTACGAGCAGTACTTC,CASSLVQGTYEQYF
TRBJ1-5,-,-,TRBV19,TGTGCCAGTAGCCTCCGGGCAGTTTCTAATCAGCCCCAGCATTTT,CASSLRAVSNQPQHF
TRBJ2-7,-,few,TRBV5-4,TGTGCCAGCAGCTTCGGGGGAGGAAGGCGTGAGCAGTACTTC,CASSFGGGRREQYF
TRBJ1-5,-,-,TRBV4-1,TGCGCCAGCAGCCAAGATACAAACAATCAGCCCCAGCATTTT,CASSQDTNNQPQHF
TRBJ2-7,TRBD2,-,TRBV7-2,TGTGCCAGCAGCTCTATCCGTCAAACTCTAGCGGGAAACTACGAGCAGTACTTC,CASSSIRQTLAGNYEQYF
TRBJ2-1,TRBD2,-,TRBV19,TGTGCCAGTAGTATGTCCAGCGGGAGGTCCAATGAGCAGTTCTTC,CASSMSSGRSNEQFF
TRBJ2-7,-,-,TRBV25-1,TGTGCCAGCAGTGCCTCCGGCCGCTCCTACGAGCAGTACTTC,CASSASGRSYEQYF
TRBJ1-2,-,few,TRBV2,TGTGCCAGCAGTGAAGCGAGGACTCTCTATGGCTACACCTTC,CASSEARTLYGYTF
TRBJ2-1,-,-,TRBV15,TGTGCCACCAGCAGTGAAGAGGTTGTTAGCACTCGGCAGTTCTTC,CATSSEEVVSTRQFF
TRBJ2-5,-,-,TRBV5-4,TGTGCCAGCAGCTTGGAGGGGGTAGAGACCCAGTACTTC,CASSLEGVETQYF
TRBJ2-5,TRBD2,-,TRBV5-4,TGTGCCAGCAGCCAAGGCCTAGCGGAGCAACAAGAGACCCAGTACTTC,CASSQGLAEQQETQYF
TRBJ2-7,-,once,TRBV6-6,TGTGCCAGCCTGGACAGTTTTTTATACGAGCAGTACTTC,CASLDSFLYEQYF
TRBJ1-1,-,-,TRBV10-3,TGTGCCATCACCGAGGGGCAGTATAACCAGGTGAACACTGAAGCTTTCTTT,CAITEGQYNQVNTEAFF
TRBJ1-4,-,-,TRBV6-1,TGTGCCAGCAGTGAAGCGTCCAGCCTAGGTGGGGAAAAACTGTTTTTT,CASSEASSLGGEKLFF
TRBJ1-2,-,-,TRBV4-2,TGTGCCAGCAGCCAAGACCCGGGGATGGCTGCTGGCTACACCTTC,CASSQDPGMAAGYTF
TRBJ2-6,-,-,TRBV7-2,TGTGCCAGCAGCACCGTAGGGGGGACCTCTGGGGCCAACGTCCTGACTTTC,CASSTVGGTSGANVLTF
TRBJ2-7,-,-,TRBV6-1,TGTGCCAGCAGGGGCCTTGGTGAGCAGTACTTC,CASRGLGEQYF
TRBJ2-7,-,-,TRBV7-2,TGTGCCAGCAGCCCGTCACCACGAACCTACGAGCAGTACTTC,CASSPSPRTYEQYF
TRBJ2-5,-,-,TRBV6-1,TGTGCCAGCAGTGACCAAGCAGGGGAGACCCAGTACTTC,CASSDQAGETQYF
TRBJ2-1,TRBD2,-,TRBV6-5,TGTGCCAGCAGTTACGGCGGGAGGGCCACTGAGCAGTTCTTC,CASSYGGRATEQFF
TRBJ2-1,-,-,TRBV10-2,TGCGCCAGCAGGACGTCCCATGCCAATGAGCAGTTCTTC,CASRTSHANEQFF
TRBJ2-1,-,-,TRBV27,TGTGCCAGCAGTCCAGGGGGGAATGAGCAGTTCTTC,CASSPGGNEQFF
TRBJ2-5,TRBD2,once,TRBV7-2,TGTGCCAGCAGCTTAAGCGGGAGTGAGACCCAGTACTTC,CASSLSGSETQYF
TRBJ1-2,TRBD1,few,TRBV18,TGTGCCAGCTCACGACAAACCACAGGGGTTTACGGTGGCTACACCTTC,CASSRQTTGVYGGYTF
TRBJ1-1,-,few,TRBV11-2,TGTGCCAGCAGACCTGACCCGGGACGTCAGAACACTGAAGCTTTCTTT,CASRPDPGRQNTEAFF
TRBJ2-4,-,-,TRBV18,TGTGCCAGCTCACTGAACAAAGGGTTACTAGCCAAAAACATTCAGTACTTC,CASSLNKGLLAKNIQYF
TRBJ2-7,-,-,TRBV7-8,TGTGCCAGCAGCTCACTCGGCGGATTTGGGGCCTACGAGCAGTACTTC,CASSSLGGFGAYEQYF
TRBJ2-7,-,-,TRBV6-5,TGTGCCAGCACCCCACCCATCGGAGGGTCCGAGCAGTACTTC,CASTPPIGGSEQYF
TRBJ1-2,TRBD1,-,TRBV11-2,TGTGCCAGCAGCCCGACTAGGGGGACAGGAACTAACTATGGCTACACCTTC,CASSPTRGTGTNYGYTF
TRBJ2-3,-,-,TRBV10-1,TGCGCCAGCAGTGAGTCCCCCGGACTTTTCACAGATACGCAGTATTTT,CASSESPGLFTDTQYF
TRBJ1-1,-,-,TRBV29-1,TGCAGCGTTGTGTCGAACACTGAAGCTTTCTTT,CSVVSNTEAFF
TRBJ1-4,-,-,TRBV30,TGTGCCACGGGGGAGGTAGGGGAAAAACTGTTTTTT,CATGEVGEKLFF
TRBJ2-7,TRBD2,-,TRBV5-4,TGTGCCAGCACCCTATCAGCGGGACTGTACAACGAGCAGTACTTC,CASTLSAGLYNEQYF
TRBJ2-5,TRBD1,-,TRBV7-3,TGTGCCAGCAGCCGTTCGGGAACCGGGACAGGGTTGGAAAAGACCCAGTACTTC,CASSRSGTGTGLEKTQYF
TRBJ2-7,-,-,TRBV9,TGTGCCAGCAGCTCAGATGGGGTCTACGAGCAGTACTTC,CASSSDGVYEQYF
TRBJ1-1,-,-,TRBV19,TGTGCCAGTAGTATCCCCCTTGGACCTAACACTGAAGCTTTCTTT,CASSIPLGPNTEAFF
TRBJ2-2,TRBD2,-,TRBV7-6,TGTGCCAGCAGCTTACCACTAGCGGGAACCGGGGAGCTGTTTTTT,CASSLPLAGTGELFF
TRBJ2-3,-,few,TRBV14,TGTGCCAGCAGCCAATCCAGGGGAGGCACAGATACGCAGTATTTT,CASSQSRGGTDTQYF
TRBJ1-1,TRBD1,-,TRBV2,TGTGCCAGCAGTGGGGGACAGGCAAACACTGAAGCTTTCTTT,CASSGGQANTEAFF
TRBJ2-7,-,-,TRBV13,TGTGCCAGCAGCTCAGACACCTCCTACGAGCAGTACTTC,CASSSDTSYEQYF
TRBJ2-3,-,-,TRBV21-1,TGTGCCAGCAGCCCCGAAGGGGGATTATCCTACCCAGATACGCAGTATTTT,CASSPEGGLSYPDTQYF
TRBJ2-7,TRBD1,-,TRBV29-1,TGCAGCGTTAACAGGGGTCCTACCTACGAGCAGTACTTC,CSVNRGPTYEQYF
TRBJ2-1,-,once,TRBV5-4,TGTGCCAGCAGCTTTGTGGGAGGTGAGCAGTTCTTC,CASSFVGGEQFF
TRBJ1-1,-,-,TRBV29-1,TGCAGCGTGGAACAGAGCCAGAACACTGAAGCTTTCTTT,CSVEQSQNTEAFF
TRBJ2-3,-,-,TRBV30,TGTGCCTGGCTCGATCGTTCTCCAGATACGCAGTATTTT,CAWLDRSPDTQYF
TRBJ2-2,-,-,TRBV13,TGTGCCAGCAGCCCTTTTGAACGGGACAACACCGGGGAGCTGTTTTTT,CASSPFERDNTGELFF
TRBJ1-1,TRBD1,-,TRBV2,TGTGCCAGCAGTGTCCGACAGGGGAGCACTGAAGCTTTCTTT,CASSVRQGSTEAFF
TRBJ1-1,-,-,TRBV18,TGTGCCAGCTCACCAGAAAACACTGAAGCTTTCTTT,CASSPENTEAFF